The rows below give T cell receptor beta chains drawn from one sample of a study of T cell repertoires in cytomegalovirus infection. From the reads, TCRdb called clonotypes with MiXCR, one entry per CDR3 protein. Here the sample spans about 740,000 distinct CDR3 sequences, 35% to 45% being singletons. Source material: PBMCs. The receptors shown here come from a human donor in good health (CMV status not recorded). Some clones in this sample may be carry-over from other donors' samples. Both conserved end residues are part of each CDR3. D genes are given only for firm matches. Only part of the rows carry a size: once, few, many, or a class if the clone is expanded.

d_call,v_call,clone_size,j_call,cdr3_aa,cdr3_nt
.,TRBV29-1,many,TRBJ2-1,CSVDAGRFNEQFF,TGCAGCGTTGATGCGGGAAGGTTCAATGAGCAGTTCTTC
.,TRBV7-2,.,TRBJ1-2,CASSLAGQYGYTF,TGTGCCAGCAGCTTAGCAGGACAGTATGGCTACACCTTC
.,TRBV5-5,few,TRBJ1-4,CASSWTVSELFF,TGTGCCAGCAGCTGGACAGTTTCGGAACTGTTTTTT
.,TRBV3-1,.,TRBJ1-1,CASSQDGSRTEAFF,TGTGCCAGCAGCCAAGATGGCAGTAGGACTGAAGCTTTCTTT
.,TRBV7-6,.,TRBJ2-3,CASSLEFASPADTHYF,TGTGCCAGCAGCTTAGAATTTGCTAGCCCCGCAGATACGCATTATTTT
TRBD1,TRBV11-2,few,TRBJ1-6,CASSWQGDRTLHF,TGTGCCAGCAGCTGGCAGGGGGATCGGACCCTCCACTTT
.,TRBV29-1,.,TRBJ2-7,CSVLFGPGPSYEQYF,TGCAGCGTTCTTTTTGGGCCGGGACCCTCCTACGAGCAGTACTTC
.,TRBV7-9,many,TRBJ1-1,CASSLGETEAFF,TGTGCCAGCAGCTTAGGAGAAACCGAAGCTTTCTTT
.,TRBV5-1,.,TRBJ1-5,CASRSDTHSNQPQHF,TGCGCCAGCAGGTCGGACACTCATAGCAATCAGCCCCAGCATTTT
.,TRBV11-2,.,TRBJ1-1,CASSSTEAREAFF,TGTGCCAGCAGCTCCACGGAAGCACGTGAAGCTTTCTTT
.,TRBV29-1,once,TRBJ2-7,CSVEDHGDGRAYEQYF,TGCAGCGTTGAAGATCATGGGGACGGCAGGGCCTACGAGCAGTACTTC
.,TRBV28,few,TRBJ2-2,CASSLSPLGELFF,TGTGCCAGCAGTTTATCCCCCCTCGGGGAGCTGTTTTTT
.,TRBV28,many,TRBJ1-4,CASSLPGAGEKLFF,TGTGCCAGCAGTTTACCAGGGGCGGGTGAAAAACTGTTTTTT
.,TRBV19,.,TRBJ2-7,CASSTVLRSSSYEQYF,TGTGCCAGTAGTACCGTCCTCAGGTCGAGCTCCTACGAGCAGTACTTC
.,TRBV15,.,TRBJ1-2,CATSRAFAGEGYTF,TGTGCCACCAGCAGAGCTTTCGCCGGGGAAGGCTACACCTTC
.,TRBV14,.,TRBJ1-4,CASSQGVKAELFF,TGTGCCAGCAGCCAAGGGGTGAAGGCGGAACTGTTTTTT
.,TRBV7-2,.,TRBJ1-3,CASTLSGNTIYF,TGTGCCAGCACCCTTTCTGGAAACACCATATATTTT
.,TRBV6-6,many,TRBJ2-6,CASSYRDSGANVLTF,TGTGCCAGCAGTTACAGGGACTCTGGGGCCAACGTCCTGACTTTC
TRBD2,TRBV7-9,.,TRBJ2-1,CASSLDRGGPYNEQFF,TGTGCCAGCAGCTTAGATCGGGGGGGGCCCTACAATGAGCAGTTCTTC
TRBD1,TRBV7-9,many,TRBJ2-5,CASSPLDRQETQYF,TGTGCCAGCAGCCCCCTGGACAGGCAAGAGACCCAGTACTTC
.,TRBV28,few,TRBJ2-7,CASSSLGFGDEQYF,TGTGCCAGCAGTTCGCTGGGGTTTGGGGACGAGCAGTACTTC
TRBD2,TRBV28,.,TRBJ2-2,CASSLPGAGGGELFF,TGTGCCAGCAGTCTACCGGGAGCGGGAGGCGGGGAGCTGTTTTTT
.,TRBV10-3,.,TRBJ2-3,CAVTERPTDTQYF,TGTGCCGTCACGGAGCGCCCCACAGATACGCAGTATTTT
.,TRBV12-3/TRBV12-4,.,TRBJ2-7,CASSLIQSTYKQYF,TGTGCCAGCAGTTTAATACAGTCCACTTACAAGCAGTACTTC
.,TRBV19,.,TRBJ1-1,CASTPGRRNSEAFF,TGTGCCAGTACCCCGGGACGCCGGAACTCTGAAGCTTTCTTT
TRBD2,TRBV7-2,.,TRBJ2-7,CASSTTSGRDHLYEQYF,TGTGCCAGCAGCACGACTAGCGGGAGGGATCACCTCTACGAGCAGTACTTC
.,TRBV20-1,.,TRBJ1-5,CSAGDRNQLQHF,TGCAGTGCAGGGGATCGGAATCAGCTCCAGCATTTT
.,TRBV18,.,TRBJ2-7,CASSQTSGWGSEQYF,TGTGCCAGCTCGCAGACGTCCGGTTGGGGGAGCGAGCAGTACTTC
TRBD1,TRBV7-6,many,TRBJ1-6,CASSPQSGQKNSPLHF,TGTGCCAGCAGCCCGCAATCGGGACAGAAAAATTCACCCCTCCACTTT
TRBD1,TRBV12-3/TRBV12-4,.,TRBJ1-2,CASSRTGVVYGYTF,TGTGCCAGCAGTCGGACAGGGGTAGTCTATGGCTACACCTTC
.,TRBV19,.,TRBJ2-7,CASSKRDTSYEQYF,TGTGCCAGTAGTAAGAGGGACACTTCCTACGAGCAGTACTTC
.,TRBV7-4,few,TRBJ1-2,CASSLNSPTYGYTF,TGTGCCAGCAGCTTAAATTCCCCCACCTATGGCTACACCTTC
TRBD1,TRBV19,.,TRBJ2-1,CASTIREVSGPGTGYNEQFF,TGTGCCAGTACTATAAGGGAAGTATCGGGACCCGGGACAGGATACAATGAGCAGTTCTTC
TRBD1,TRBV30,.,TRBJ1-2,CAWSRQGLGGYTF,TGTGCCTGGAGCCGACAGGGTCTCGGTGGCTACACCTTC
TRBD1,TRBV4-1,.,TRBJ2-2,CASSHEGTGSTGELFF,TGCGCCAGCAGCCATGAGGGGACAGGGTCCACCGGGGAGCTGTTTTTT
.,TRBV28,few,TRBJ1-2,CASSPDRRVYGYTF,TGTGCCAGCAGCCCAGACAGGCGAGTCTATGGCTACACCTTC
TRBD1,TRBV28,.,TRBJ1-2,CASSFPGTGYGYTF,TGTGCCAGCAGTTTCCCCGGGACAGGCTATGGCTACACCTTC
.,TRBV7-6,few,TRBJ2-3,CASSTRLGADTQYF,TGTGCCAGCAGCACCAGACTTGGCGCAGATACGCAGTATTTT
.,TRBV6-5,few,TRBJ2-4,CASSYGVGAKNIQYF,TGTGCCAGCAGTTACGGGGTAGGGGCCAAAAACATTCAGTACTTC
TRBD1,TRBV5-6,.,TRBJ2-7,CASSSQGAVGEQYF,TGTGCCAGCAGCTCGCAGGGGGCGGTCGGCGAGCAGTACTTC
.,TRBV14,.,TRBJ2-7,CASSYQGTPLYEQYF,TGTGCCAGCAGCTATCAGGGGACCCCTCTCTACGAGCAGTACTTC
TRBD1,TRBV28,.,TRBJ1-1,CASTGTGGTEAFF,TGTGCCAGCACCGGGACAGGGGGCACTGAAGCTTTCTTT
TRBD2,TRBV20-1,few,TRBJ2-3,CSAKRGGPKDTQYF,TGCAGTGCTAAGCGGGGGGGCCCCAAAGATACGCAGTATTTT
.,TRBV27,.,TRBJ2-6,CAGTISGANVLTF,TGTGCCGGTACCATATCTGGGGCCAACGTCCTGACTTTC
.,TRBV7-9,.,TRBJ2-1,CARSWAGDNEKFF,TGTGCCAGAAGCTGGGCCGGTGACAATGAGAAGTTCTTC
TRBD2,TRBV7-2,once,TRBJ2-1,CASSPRLAGVGEQFF,TGTGCCAGCAGCCCTCGACTAGCGGGAGTAGGGGAGCAGTTCTTC
.,TRBV10-2,.,TRBJ1-5,CASSDDGNNQPQHF,TGCGCCAGCAGTGATGACGGGAACAATCAGCCCCAGCATTTT
TRBD1,TRBV12-3/TRBV12-4,few,TRBJ2-1,CASRWTGRPTYNEQFF,TGTGCCAGCAGATGGACAGGGAGACCCACCTACAATGAGCAGTTCTTC
.,TRBV11-1,many,TRBJ1-1,CASSSPTGGRANTEAFF,TGTGCCAGCAGCTCGCCGACAGGAGGTCGGGCGAACACTGAAGCTTTCTTT
.,TRBV7-9,.,TRBJ1-2,CATSSRVGGYTF,TGTGCCACGTCATCCCGGGTCGGCGGCTACACCTTC
.,TRBV28,few,TRBJ1-6,CASRERWHSPLHF,TGTGCCAGCAGAGAACGTTGGCATTCACCCCTCCACTTT
.,TRBV2,.,TRBJ1-2,CASSDGVGQDDYGYTF,TGTGCCAGCAGTGATGGTGTGGGTCAGGATGACTATGGCTACACCTTC
TRBD1,TRBV12-3/TRBV12-4,.,TRBJ1-5,CASSHHFEGGGQPQHF,TGTGCCAGCAGCCACCATTTCGAGGGAGGGGGCCAGCCCCAGCATTTT
.,TRBV6-1,.,TRBJ1-1,CASSLGLGFTEAFF,TGTGCCAGCAGTCTCGGCCTCGGCTTCACTGAAGCTTTCTTT